The 12 T cell receptor beta chains below come from one sample, sequenced in a study of CD4+ T cells in melanoma. The protocol was immunoSEQ multiplex PCR, while the TCRdb copy is restricted to in-frame clones and leaves out a portion. The table lists 13,000 or so clones, approximately 62% of them singletons. Input material: cells from a culture (not recorded whether cultured in vitro). The receptors stem from a human donor with melanoma.

This chain uses TRBV4-1 with TRBJ1-6, with TRBD1 matching over 7 bases. Germline CDR1 and CDR2: MGHRA and YSYEKL. This CDR3 region has 15 residues. Trimming cost V 4 bases and J 5 bases; bases outside gene matches: 5. The CDR3 reads CASSPRQGNNSPLHF. CDR3 sequence (DNA): TGCGCCAGCAGCCCCCGACAGGGCAATAATTCACCCCTCCACTTT.

This sequence joins TRBV5-1 and TRBJ2-1, with TRBD1 matching over 9 bases. CDR3 length: 15 amino acids. V was clipped by 3 bases and J by 6 bases; unmatched bases: 7. CDR1 is SGHRS and CDR2 is YFSETQ in the germline V gene. This CDR3 reads CASSSRDRARNEQFF. The CDR3 DNA reads as TGCGCCAGCAGCTCACGGGACAGGGCACGCAATGAGCAGTTCTTC. The full variable domain, rest sourced from reference TRBV5-1 and TRBJ2-1, is KAGVTQTPRYLIKTRGQQVTLSCSPISGHRSVSWYQQTPGQGLQFLFEYFSETQRNKGNFPGRFSGRQFSNSRSEMNVSTLELGDSALYLCASSSRDRARNEQFFGPGTRLTVL.

V is TRBV5-1 and J is TRBJ2-7, with 8 bases lining up with TRBD2. The CDR3 sequence is 14 residues long. The germline V gene has CDR1 SGHRS and CDR2 YFSETQ. With 7 bases clipped from V and 5 bases from J, the junction kept 11 bases outside the gene matches. The CDR3 here is CASQLIAGRHEQYF. In nucleotides, the CDR3 is TGCGCCAGCCAACTAATAGCGGGGAGGCACGAGCAGTACTTC.

This sequence joins TRBV9 and TRBJ1-6, with D perhaps matching TRBD1 (5 bases). Trimming took off 0 bases at V and 6 bases at J, with 7 bases between the two ends. Germline V lookup: CDR1 SGDLS, CDR2 YYNGEE. The CDR3 is made up of 14 amino acids. The CDR3 nucleotides are TGTGCCAGCAGCGTAGGGGACCTTAATTCACCCCTCCACTTT. Its translation: CASSVGDLNSPLHF.

The rearrangement joins TRBV5-1 to TRBJ2-3, with a tentative D call TRBD2 (6 bases). CDR1 SGHRS and CDR2 YFSETQ come from the germline V gene. The CDR3 sequence is 13 residues long. V lost 0 bases to trimming and J lost 5 bases, with 7 bases between them. This CDR3 reads CASSLAGRDTQYF. CDR3 DNA sequence: TGCGCCAGCAGCTTGGCCGGGAGAGATACGCAGTATTTT.

This clone has just a few counts. V usage is TRBV19 and J usage is TRBJ1-1; the D is unclear. The CDR3 length is 13 residues. Germline loops: CDR1 LNHDA, CDR2 SQIVND (reference sequence). Trimming left V 4 bases short and J 1 base short, with 7 bases between. The DNA for the CDR3 is TGTGCCAGTAGTAAAGGGAGGAACACTGAAGCTTTCTTT. Translation: CASSKGRNTEAFF. The variable domain in full, with the rest retrieved from reference TRBV19 and TRBJ1-1, is DGGITQSPKYLFRKEGQNVTLSCEQNLNHDAMYWYRQDPGQGLRLIYYSQIVNDFQKGDIAEGYSVSREKKESFPLTVTSAQKNPTAFYLCASSKGRNTEAFFGQGTRLTVV.

V gene TRBV19 combines with J gene TRBJ2-1; TRBD1 aligns across 7 bases. Germline V CDR1 and CDR2: LNHDA, SQIVND (reference sequence). The CDR3 is 17 residues long. J lost 5 bases, V lost 5 bases, and 15 bases had no gene match. Here the CDR3 DNA reads TGTGCCAGTAGTCGGGACAGAGCGAACAATATAAACAATGAGCAGTTCTTC. This translates into CASSRDRANNINNEQFF.

The V gene is TRBV5-6, the J gene TRBJ1-2; the D is unclear. This CDR3 region has 15 residues. The germline gives CDR1 SGHDT, CDR2 YYEEEE. The V end lost 4 bases, the J end lost 2 bases, and 15 bases lay between the germline ends. This CDR3 is CASSLGYSQNYGYTF. In DNA form, the CDR3 reads TGTGCCAGCAGCCTGGGCTATAGCCAGAACTATGGCTACACCTTC.

This chain links TRBV11-1 with TRBJ1-1; D is ambiguous. The V gene lost 1 base and the J gene lost 11 bases, with 14 bases spanning the gap. This CDR3 comprises 13 residues. Germline CDR1 reads SGHAT; CDR2 reads FQDESV (reference sequence). CDR3 nucleotide sequence: TGTGCCAGCAGCTTAGGAAGGCTGGATTCGGCTTTCTTT. Amino acids: CASSLGRLDSAFF.

This clone was counted only a few times. This chain links TRBV4-1 with TRBJ1-5, with D maybe TRBD1 (6 bases). Trimming left V 2 bases short and J 5 bases short, with 10 bases between. There are 14 residues in the CDR3. CDR1 and CDR2 from the germline V gene are MGHRA and YSYEKL. In nucleotides, the CDR3 is TGCGCCAGCAGCCAAACGGGGGCTCATCAGCCCCAGCATTTT. Residues: CASSQTGAHQPQHF.

The chain combines TRBV15 with TRBJ2-7; TRBD2 aligns across 7 bases. The V gene end was trimmed by 5 bases and the J gene end by 1 base; junction bases not matched to a gene: 11. The CDR3 consists of 16 residues. The germline V gene encodes CDR1 LNHNV and CDR2 YYDKDF (reference sequence). The CDR3 bases are TGTGCCACCAGCGGGTTCCCCCGGGGACTATCCTACGAGCAGTACTTC. Protein: CATSGFPRGLSYEQYF.

This clone was recorded a few times. In DNA form, the CDR3 reads TGTGCCAGCAGTATAGGGTTCGGCAATCAGCCCCAGCATTTT. This gives the protein CASSIGFGNQPQHF. The chain uses TRBV6-6 and TRBJ1-5; no reliable D call. The germline gives CDR1 MNHNY, CDR2 SVGAGI (reference sequence). The CDR3 spans 14 residues. The V end was cut by 5 bases, the J end by 2 bases, with 10 bases between.